What follows are 10 T cell receptor beta chains derived from one specimen sequenced in a study of T cells expressing NK-cell markers. TCRdb reprocessed the 5' RACE reads; each CDR3 protein has one entry and no DNA is given. The sample holds around 380,000 distinct CDR3 sequences. Sample: blood T cells: a sorted CD56 or NKG2C T cell subset, CD4+ or CD8+ T cells, or bulk PBMC T cells (not recorded which). The receptor set was obtained from a woman between 45 and 65 years old in good health.

The chain is built from TRBV20-1 and TRBJ1-1; checking the TCRdb D call of TRBD1 is not possible without DNA. The CDR3 contains 13 residues. Germline loops: CDR1 DFQATT, CDR2 SNEGSKA (reference sequence). The CDR3 region is CSARDVRGTEAFF.

The chain links TRBV29-1 to TRBJ2-3; TCRdb lists TRBD2, though no DNA is available to test this call. CDR1 is SQVTM and CDR2 is ANQGSEA in the germline V gene. The CDR3 runs 14 residues. The CDR3 reads CSLLVGGSWDTQYF.

This chain joins TRBV29-1 and TRBJ2-1; no DNA is available, so the TRBD2 call from TCRdb remains unchecked. Germline assignment: CDR1 SQVTM and CDR2 ANQGSEA. This CDR3 contains 18 residues. CDR3 sequence: CSVDSHRIGGRAEDEQFF.

This chain links TRBV5-6 with TRBJ1-1; absent DNA, TCRdb's TRBD1 call cannot be checked. In germline, CDR1 is SGHDT, CDR2 YYEEEE. The CDR3 runs 14 residues. CDR3 in amino acids: CASSYGTGRSEAFF.

V gene TRBV12-3 or TRBV12-4 combines with J gene TRBJ1-5. The length of the CDR3 is 16 residues. CDR3 loop: CASSPQRLDGNQPQHF.

V is TRBV12-3 or TRBV12-4 and J is TRBJ2-2; as DNA is missing, the TRBD1 call by TCRdb cannot be tested. There are 16 residues in the CDR3. CDR3 region: CASSLDPGPNTGELFF.

The chain has TRBV11-3 and TRBJ2-7; TCRdb reports TRBD1, a call that lacks DNA to check it against. In germline, CDR1 is SGHNT, CDR2 YENEEA. CDR3 length equals 15 residues. The CDR3 sequence is CASSRAGQGKYEQYF. Using reference TRBV11-3 and TRBJ2-7 for the parts outside the CDR3, the full variable domain is EAGVVQSPRYKIIEKKQPVAFWCNPISGHNTLYWYLQNLGQGPELLIRYENEEAVDDSQLPKDRFSAERLKGVDSTLKIQPAELGDSAVYLCASSRAGQGKYEQYFGPGTRLTVT.

The chain is built from TRBV7-2 and TRBJ2-2; TCRdb's D gene call, TRBD2, goes unchecked for lack of DNA. This CDR3 is 19 amino acids long. The germline V gene encodes CDR1 SGHTA and CDR2 FQGNSA. The CDR3 here is CASSLPPGLAGANTGELFF. The full variable domain, its missing parts supplied by reference TRBV7-2 and TRBJ2-2, is GAGVSQSPSNKVTEKGKDVELRCDPISGHTALYWYRQSLGQGLEFLIYFQGNSAPDKSGLPSDRFSAERTGGSVSTLTIQRTQQEDSAVYLCASSLPPGLAGANTGELFFGEGSRLTVL.

The chain combines TRBV5-6 with TRBJ2-3; as DNA is missing, the TRBD2 call by TCRdb cannot be tested. The CDR3 sequence is 13 residues long. CDR1 SGHDT and CDR2 YYEEEE come from the germline V gene. CDR3: CASSVSSEKTQYF. The variable domain in full, with the rest retrieved from reference TRBV5-6 and TRBJ2-3, is DAGVTQSPTHLIKTRGQQVTLRCSPKSGHDTVSWYQQALGQGPQFIFQYYEEEERQRGNFPDRFSGHQFPNYSSELNVNALLLGDSALYLCASSVSSEKTQYFGPGTRLTVL.

CDR3 protein: CASSSGRASGGANEQFF. This chain links TRBV5-1 with TRBJ2-1; TCRdb's D call, TRBD2, is unchecked because there is no DNA. This CDR3 is built from 17 residues. The germline CDR1 and CDR2 sequences are SGHRS and YFSETQ. The variable domain in full, completed from reference TRBV5-1 and TRBJ2-1, reads KAGVTQTPRYLIKTRGQQVTLSCSPISGHRSVSWYQQTPGQGLQFLFEYFSETQRNKGNFPGRFSGRQFSNSRSEMNVSTLELGDSALYLCASSSGRASGGANEQFFGPGTRLTVL.